The source of this T cell receptor (beta chain) is a study of T cells in Graves' hyperthyroidism and ophthalmopathy. Study-wide points: Ophthalmopathy could be told apart from stable hyperthyroidism with a 13 V-J model.

Amplified TCR beta CDR3 regions came from RNA transcripts. First-round RT-PCR with HTBI primers amplified the TCR CDR3 region. From the multiplex PCR reads, TCRdb called clonotypes with MiXCR, one entry per CDR3 protein. The table includes approximately 400,000 distinct CDR3 sequences, around 20% detected once. The germline V gene has CDR1 SGHRS and CDR2 YFSETQ. J gave up 4 bases and V 0 bases, and 3 bases lay outside the gene matches. The CDR3 spans 15 residues. The table lists this clonotype with many counts. Its target is unknown. This chain joins TRBV5-1 and TRBJ2-7; 11 bases fit TRBD1. This clonotype originated in a man younger than 30 with Graves' ophthalmopathy. Sequencing input: blood. This CDR3 reads CASSLEGQGAYEQYF. The CDR3 bases are TGCGCCAGCAGCTTGGAAGGACAGGGGGCTTACGAGCAGTACTTC.